Listed below are T cell receptor beta chains from one sample, sequenced in a study of blood T cell repertoires in COVID-19. Produced via immunoSEQ multiplex PCR; TCRdb's table is partial and in-frame only. The table records fewer than 95,000 clones, almost 90% of them present only once. Source material: peripheral blood. The receptors were gathered from a woman over 75 with acute or convalescent COVID-19. The CDR3 runs from the conserved cysteine through the conserved F or W. The D gene is left open where the match is weak. Rows may omit the clone size; those that give it use once, few, many or a size class.

.,TRBV19,.,TRBJ1-5,CASSTLPGAYQPQHF,TGTGCCAGTAGCACACTCCCAGGGGCCTATCAGCCCCAGCATTTT
few,TRBV27,TRBD1,TRBJ2-1,CASSSDRFTYNEQFF,TGTGCCAGCAGTTCGGACAGGTTCACCTACAATGAGCAGTTCTTC
once,TRBV3-1/TRBV3-2,.,TRBJ2-5,CASSRQGETQYF,TGTGCCAGCAGCCGCCAGGGAGAGACCCAGTACTTC
.,TRBV7-9,.,TRBJ1-2,CASSLSPLNGYTF,TGTGCCAGCAGCCTATCCCCTTTGAATGGCTACACCTTC
.,TRBV5-1,TRBD1,TRBJ1-2,CASSLAGTGVGYTF,TGCGCCAGCAGCTTGGCCGGGACAGGGGTCGGCTACACCTTC
.,TRBV29-1,.,TRBJ2-3,CSVEVQALSTQYF,TGCAGCGTTGAGGTCCAGGCATTGAGTACGCAGTATTTT
.,TRBV12-3/TRBV12-4,.,TRBJ2-1,CASSLALWSEQFF,TGTGCCAGCAGTTTAGCGCTCTGGAGTGAGCAGTTCTTC
.,TRBV27,.,TRBJ1-1,CASSFSGQGTEAFF,TGTGCCAGCAGTTTTAGCGGTCAAGGCACTGAAGCTTTCTTT
.,TRBV7-8,TRBD1,TRBJ2-5,CASSPRTGEETQYF,TGTGCCAGCAGCCCACGGACAGGGGAGGAGACCCAGTACTTC
.,TRBV25-1,.,TRBJ1-6,CASSLFVWDWRSPLHF,TGTGCCAGCAGTTTGTTCGTATGGGACTGGCGTTCACCCCTCCACTTT
.,TRBV7-2,.,TRBJ2-7,CASSLDRRGRTYEQYF,TGTGCCAGCAGCTTAGATCGCCGGGGGAGAACCTACGAGCAGTACTTC
.,TRBV27,TRBD1,TRBJ2-7,CASRDRVYSYEQYF,TGTGCCAGCAGGGACAGGGTATACTCCTACGAGCAGTACTTC
.,TRBV2,.,TRBJ1-4,CASLLEATNEKLFF,TGTGCCAGTCTCTTAGAAGCAACTAATGAAAAACTGTTTTTT
.,TRBV7-2,TRBD1,TRBJ1-1,CASSQGIRGQGAGEAFF,TGTGCCAGCAGCCAAGGGATTAGGGGACAGGGGGCTGGTGAAGCTTTCTTT
.,TRBV7-2,.,TRBJ2-6,CASSLVRSGHSGANVLTF,TGTGCCAGCAGCTTAGTACGGTCGGGACACTCTGGGGCCAACGTCCTGACTTTC
.,TRBV5-5,.,TRBJ1-1,CASTNVGGNTEAFF,TGTGCCAGCACCAACGTCGGCGGGAACACTGAAGCTTTCTTT
.,TRBV7-9,TRBD2,TRBJ2-1,CASSLGGGRLSDEQFF,TGTGCCAGCAGCTTAGGGGGCGGGAGATTATCGGATGAGCAGTTCTTC
.,TRBV11-3,TRBD2,TRBJ2-1,CASSFAGGAGFGEQFF,TGTGCCAGCAGCTTCGCCGGGGGGGCGGGTTTCGGTGAGCAGTTCTTC
.,TRBV3-1/TRBV3-2,.,TRBJ1-5,CASSQGVDQPQHF,TGTGCCAGCAGCCAAGGCGTTGATCAGCCCCAGCATTTT
.,TRBV5-6,TRBD2,TRBJ2-2,CASSQAREINTGELFF,TGTGCCAGCAGCCAAGCGCGGGAGATTAACACCGGGGAGCTGTTTTTT
.,TRBV12-3/TRBV12-4,.,TRBJ2-1,CASSPRNRNEQFF,TGTGCCAGCAGTCCCCGTAATCGGAATGAGCAGTTCTTC
.,TRBV5-7,.,TRBJ1-1,CASSLEAPCTEAFF,TGTGCCAGCAGCTTGGAAGCACCGTGCACTGAAGCTTTCTTT
.,TRBV5-4,.,TRBJ2-7,CASSASAGGEQYF,TGTGCCAGCAGCGCAAGCGCGGGCGGGGAGCAGTACTTC
.,TRBV5-1,.,TRBJ2-5,CASSPLREGAETQYF,TGCGCCAGCAGCCCGTTACGAGAAGGGGCAGAGACCCAGTACTTC
.,TRBV7-8,TRBD2,TRBJ2-1,CASSLVRLAGFYNEQFF,TGTGCCAGCAGCTTAGTTAGACTAGCGGGATTCTACAATGAGCAGTTCTTC
.,TRBV5-1,TRBD1,TRBJ2-7,CASRSRTGSSYEQYF,TGCGCCAGCAGAAGTAGGACAGGGAGCTCCTACGAGCAGTACTTC
.,TRBV6-1,TRBD2,TRBJ2-5,CASSEGGVELETQYF,TGTGCCAGCAGTGAGGGGGGGGTGGAACTAGAGACCCAGTACTTC
.,TRBV7-2,TRBD1,TRBJ2-2,CASSFSRDRGLAGELFF,TGTGCCAGCAGCTTCTCCCGGGACAGGGGGCTCGCCGGGGAGCTGTTTTTT